One sample yielded the 26 T cell receptor beta chains listed below, sequenced in a study of TET2 disruption in CD19-targeted CAR T cells. Sample treatment: autologous CTL019 cells: CD19 CAR with 4-1BB and CD3 zeta domains. Some clones are missing from TCRdb's copy, which holds only in-frame ones; the method was immunoSEQ multiplex PCR. The sample totals around 30,000 clones. Their antigen targets remain unknown. This material consisted of CD8- CAR+ T cells sorted from cultured blood T cells, taken for CD19 CAR T cell therapy. Subset of the sample: CD8-negative CAR-positive T cells from the infusion product. Receptors originate from a man aged 65 to 79 with chronic lymphocytic leukemia.

A remark on this clone: The missing CDR3 end, 3 residues past where the read stops, is filled in from the germline J gene. V is TRBV11-2 and J is TRBJ2-2; tentative D call: TRBD2 (6 bases). Trimming pared 5 bases from V and 5 bases from J, leaving 12 bases between. Per the germline V gene, CDR1 is SGHAT and CDR2 is FQNNGV. The CDR3 is 14 amino acids. Partial CDR3 DNA: TGTGCCAGCAGCCGGGACTCAACAACCGGGGAG. It codes for CASSRDSTTGE. The whole CDR3 sequence reads CASSRDSTTGELFF.

As regards this clone: The CDR3 extends 3 residues past the end of the read, so its final part is completed from the germline J gene. This sample includes further DNA sequences coding for the same CDR3. The chain has TRBV19 and TRBJ1-3; the match to TRBD1 covers 9 bases. The CDR3 consists of 17 residues. Germline CDR1 is LNHDA and CDR2 is SQIVND (reference sequence). V lost 10 bases to trimming and J lost 0 bases; unmatched junction nucleotides: 13. The covered CDR3 bases are TGTGCCACCCGCCGCGGGACAGGGTCTTACTCTGGAAACACC. Its translation is CATRRGTGSYSGNT. The full CDR3 reads CATRRGTGSYSGNTIYF.

As regards this clone: The missing CDR3 end, 3 residues past where the read stops, is filled in from the germline J gene. J is TRBJ1-2 and V is TRBV19; TRBD1 agrees at 9 bases. The CDR3 consists of 15 residues. Germline V CDR1 and CDR2: LNHDA, SQIVND (reference sequence). The trim removed 6 bases at V and 2 bases at J, leaving 7 bases unmatched. The DNA read from the CDR3 is TGTGCCAGTAGCCGCGGGGGGACAGGGAACTATGGC. Its protein is CASSRGGTGNYG. The whole CDR3 is CASSRGGTGNYGYTF.

Comment on this clone: The missing CDR3 end, 3 residues past where the read stops, is filled in from the germline J gene. Other nucleotide sequences from this sample produce the same CDR3. The rearrangement links TRBV19 to TRBJ1-2; possible D gene TRBD1, 6 bases. This CDR3 has 14 residues. V lost 6 bases to trimming and J lost 4 bases, with 15 bases between them. The V gene's germline CDR1 is LNHDA and CDR2 SQIVND (reference sequence). CDR3 region: CASRRAGDVYGYTF. Incomplete CDR3 DNA: TGTGCCAGTAGGAGGGCAGGGGACGTCTATGGC.

Comment on this clone: From the germline J gene comes the end of the CDR3, since the read stops 3 residues before it. V gene TRBV7-8 combines with J gene TRBJ2-4; 9 bases line up with TRBD2. This CDR3 comprises 14 residues. Germline CDR1 and CDR2: SGHVS and FQNEAQ. This CDR3 reads CASRGGGAMETQYF. CDR3 DNA, as far as it was read: TGTGCCAGCAGGGGCGGGGGGGCGATGGAGACT.

Concerning this clone: The read halts 3 residues ahead of the CDR3 end, with the missing end drawn from the germline J gene. Other DNA sequences in this specimen translate into the identical CDR3. J is TRBJ1-1 and V is TRBV2; no firm D call. V lost 6 bases and J 3 bases, leaving 8 bases between the germline ends. The CDR3 is 12 residues long. Germline CDR1 SNHLY, CDR2 FYNNEI. This CDR3 reads CASRGTDTEAFF. Incomplete CDR3 DNA: TGTGCCAGCAGGGGCACTGACACTGAA. Based on the CDR3 plus reference TRBV2 and TRBJ1-1, the full variable domain is EPEVTQTPSHQVTQMGQEVILRCVPISNHLYFYWYRQILGQKVEFLVSFYNNEISEKSEIFDDQFSVERPDGSNFTLKIRSTKLEDSAMYFCASRGTDTEAFFGQGTRLTVV.

A word on this clone: Read data end 3 residues before the CDR3 end; the end is taken from the germline J gene. The same CDR3 can be traced to other DNA sequences in this sample. V and J are TRBV12-5 and TRBJ1-3, with a tentative D call TRBD1 (5 bases). This CDR3 is 13 amino acids long. The germline CDR1 and CDR2 sequences are LGHNT and FRNRAP. V was cut by 5 bases and J by 1 base, with 6 bases left in between. CDR3 loop: CASGTGSGNTIYF. CDR3 DNA (partial): TGTGCTAGTGGTACAGGTTCTGGAAACACC.

Of note for this clone: The read finishes 3 residues shy of the CDR3 end, and the germline J gene is used to complete it. The rearrangement joins TRBV6-2 or TRBV6-3 to TRBJ1-2; D is uncertain. The CDR3 loop spans 14 amino acids. Germline CDR1 reads MNHEY; CDR2 reads SVGEGT. CDR3 sequence reads: CASSYSPLSDTYTF. The sequenced CDR3 bases are TGTGCCAGCAGTTACTCCCCCCTCTCAGATACC.

Regarding this clone: The read terminates 3 residues ahead of where the CDR3 ends, so the germline J gene completes it. The chain recombines TRBV5-4 with TRBJ2-5; TRBD1 aligns across 9 bases. V was pared by 5 bases and J by 2 bases, with 10 bases of the junction left unmatched. CDR1 is SGHNT, CDR2 YYREEE, per germline (reference sequence). This CDR3 contains 16 residues. The CDR3: CASRGTGKSRQETQYF. The sequenced part of the CDR3 DNA is TGTGCCAGCAGGGGGACAGGGAAGTCCAGGCAAGAGACC.

With respect to this clone: The read stops 3 residues short of the end of the CDR3; the missing end is completed from the germline J gene. V and J are TRBV5-1 and TRBJ1-6; 9 bases match TRBD1. Trimming cost V 2 bases and J 7 bases; bases outside gene matches: 4. Germline V CDR1 and CDR2: SGHRS, YFSETQ. This CDR3 contains 15 residues. CDR3 bases read: TGCGCCAGCAGCTTAACAGGGGGCTACAATTCACCC. Encoded protein: CASSLTGGYNSP. The CDR3 in its entirety is CASSLTGGYNSPLHF.

Worth noting for this clone: The read terminates 3 residues ahead of where the CDR3 ends, so the germline J gene completes it. The rearrangement joins TRBV6-4 to TRBJ2-7; 9 nucleotides agree with TRBD2. In germline, CDR1 is MRHNA, CDR2 SNTAGT. V gave up 4 bases and J gave up 6 bases; unmatched junction bases: 10. CDR3 length: 15 amino acids. This chain's CDR3 is CASSAERGVLIEQYF. CDR3 bases read: TGTGCCAGCAGTGCAGAGCGGGGGGTTTTGATCGAG.

In regard to this clone: The sequence runs out 3 residues before the end of the CDR3; the remainder is reconstructed from the germline J gene. This chain links TRBV28 with TRBJ1-5, with D tentatively TRBD1 (6 bases). Germline CDR1 reads MDHEN; CDR2 reads SYDVKM. The CDR3 is made up of 16 amino acids. V gave up 6 bases and J gave up 0 bases, with 15 bases separating them. CDR3: CASRASDRYSNQPQHF. Partial CDR3 DNA: TGTGCCAGCAGGGCCTCAGACAGGTATAGCAATCAGCCC.

Regarding this clone: The read terminates 3 residues before the CDR3 end, so the remaining end is supplied by the germline J gene. This chain joins TRBV5-1 and TRBJ2-3, with TRBD2 matching over 8 bases. Germline V lookup: CDR1 SGHRS, CDR2 YFSETQ. This CDR3 is 14 amino acids long. V shed 6 bases, J shed 6 bases, and the junction held 9 bases outside the gene matches. CDR3 DNA, as far as it was read: TGCGCCAGCAACTCCGGGGGGGCCGGCGATACG. It specifies CASNSGGAGDT. The whole CDR3 sequence reads CASNSGGAGDTQYF.

The CDR3 region is CASSLSSRESEKLFF. Partial CDR3 DNA: TGTGCCAGCAGCTTGTCTTCCAGGGAAAGTGAAAAA. The chain has TRBV7-9 and TRBJ1-4, with TRBD1 as a possible D gene (5 bases). The CDR3 extends 3 residues past the end of the read, so its final part is completed from the germline J gene. The CDR3 is made up of 15 amino acids. Germline CDR1 is SEHNR and CDR2 is FQNEAQ (reference sequence). Trimming took 3 bases from V and 7 from J, leaving 15 bases between them. The full variable domain, with the rest looked up from reference TRBV7-9 and TRBJ1-4, is DTGVSQNPRHKITKRGQNVTFRCDPISEHNRLYWYRQTLGQGPEFLTYFQNEAQLEKSRLLSDRFSAERPKGSFSTLEIQRTEQGDSAMYLCASSLSSRESEKLFFGSGTQLSVL.

As concerns this clone: The CDR3 extends 3 residues past the end of the read, so its final part is completed from the germline J gene. This sequence joins TRBV10-2 and TRBJ1-5, with TRBD1 matching 7 bases. J gave up 6 bases and V 3 bases, and 2 bases lay outside the gene matches. Germline CDR1 WSHSY, CDR2 SAAADI. This CDR3 is 13 amino acids long. CDR3 in amino acids: CASSEQGFQPQHF. CDR3 bases read: TGCGCCAGCAGTGAACAGGGGTTTCAGCCC.

On this clone itself: The CDR3 is cut off 3 residues early in the read; its end comes from the germline J gene. The rearrangement links TRBV18 to TRBJ1-1, with TRBD1 identical over 7 bases. The CDR3 extends over 15 amino acids. The germline gives CDR1 KGHSH, CDR2 LQKENI. Unmatched junction bases numbered 7, after V lost 3 bases and J lost 3 bases. CDR3 DNA, as far as it was read: TGTGCCAGCTCACCGACACAGGGGATGGACACTGAA. Translation gives CASSPTQGMDTE. The CDR3 as a whole reads CASSPTQGMDTEAFF.

About this clone: The read falls 3 residues short of the CDR3 end, and the missing part is taken from the germline J gene. This chain uses TRBV19 with TRBJ2-3; 7 bases are shared with TRBD1. The J segment lost 8 bases and the V segment lost 5 bases, leaving 13 bases of the junction unmatched. CDR3 length equals 15 residues. From germline, CDR1 is LNHDA and CDR2 SQIVND (reference sequence). The covered CDR3 bases are TGTGCCAGTAGTCTCCCCAGGGGGTTCGATGGTACG. The encoded protein is CASSLPRGFDGT. The full CDR3 protein is CASSLPRGFDGTQYF.

Note on this clone: The read terminates 3 residues ahead of where the CDR3 ends, so the germline J gene completes it. The rearrangement joins TRBV7-8 to TRBJ1-4, with D possibly matching TRBD1 (5 bases). The V end lost 1 base, the J end lost 7 bases, and 10 bases lay between the germline ends. The CDR3 loop spans 14 amino acids. CDR1 is SGHVS, CDR2 FQNEAQ, per germline. The CDR3 bases that were read are TGTGCCAGCAGCTTAGGAGGGGTTTTTGAAAAA. It specifies CASSLGGVFEK. The complete CDR3 reads CASSLGGVFEKLFF.

As regards this clone: Read sequence stops 3 residues before the CDR3 end, and the germline J gene provides the missing end. The chain recombines TRBV4-1 with TRBJ2-7; D ambiguous. Looked up from germline, CDR1 is MGHRA and CDR2 is YSYEKL. The CDR3 spans 16 residues. Trimming stripped 4 bases from V and 0 bases from J, with 16 bases between. CDR3 amino acids: CASSRYEVPSSYEQYF. The sequenced part of the CDR3 DNA is TGCGCCAGCAGCCGGTACGAGGTGCCGAGCTCCTACGAG.

As regards this clone: The CDR3 end lies 3 residues beyond the end of the read and is filled in from the germline J gene. The chain recombines TRBV12-3 or TRBV12-4 with TRBJ2-4; D might be TRBD1 (6 bases). This CDR3 contains 12 residues. Partial CDR3 DNA: TGTGCCAGCAGATACAGGGTTCAGCCT. Its translation is CASRYRVQP. The full CDR3 sequence reads CASRYRVQPQYF.

Turning to this clone: The CDR3 is cut off 3 residues early in the read; its end comes from the germline J gene. The chain carries TRBV2 and TRBJ2-2, with D perhaps TRBD1 (5 bases). Trimming removed 4 bases from V and 1 base from J, with 13 bases in between. CDR3 size: 16 residues. Looked up from germline, CDR1 is SNHLY and CDR2 is FYNNEI. The sequenced part of the CDR3 DNA is TGTGCCAGCAGTGCGCAAGGGGTTGAGAACACCGGGGAG. It translates to CASSAQGVENTGE. The CDR3 as a whole reads CASSAQGVENTGELFF.

In regard to this clone: The read terminates 3 residues before the CDR3 end, so the remaining end is supplied by the germline J gene. The rearrangement links TRBV18 to TRBJ1-5; TRBD1 matches at 7 bases. Germline CDR1 and CDR2: KGHSH and LQKENI. After removal of 3 bases from V and 8 bases from J, the junction contained 7 bases not matched to a gene. The CDR3 length is 14 residues. The CDR3 loop reads CASSPSGQSEPQHF. Partial CDR3 DNA: TGTGCCAGCTCACCGTCGGGACAGTCAGAGCCC.

As concerns this clone: The CDR3 end lies 3 residues beyond the end of the read and is filled in from the germline J gene. J is TRBJ2-3 and V is TRBV5-1; a weak D match, TRBD1 (5 bases). From germline, CDR1 is SGHRS and CDR2 YFSETQ. Trimming removed 0 bases at V and 3 bases at J, with 11 bases between. The CDR3 totals 15 residues. The sequenced CDR3 bases are TGCGCCAGCAGCTTGGAGGGGCGCAAGACAGATACG. Its protein product is CASSLEGRKTDT. The complete CDR3 protein is CASSLEGRKTDTQYF.

With regard to this clone: The read comes to an end 3 residues before the CDR3 does, leaving the germline J gene to fill in the end. The rearrangement uses TRBV10-3 and TRBJ1-5; TRBD1 matches 7 bases. The CDR3 consists of 15 residues. The germline V gene has CDR1 ENHRY and CDR2 SYGVKD. J was trimmed by 5 bases and V by 6 bases; bases with no gene match: 10. CDR3 loop: CAISSTGRLDQPQHF. The covered CDR3 bases are TGTGCCATCAGCTCGACAGGGAGGTTAGATCAGCCC.

With respect to this clone: The read falls 3 residues short of the CDR3 end, and the missing part is taken from the germline J gene. The chain uses TRBV5-6 and TRBJ1-1; D unclear. Per the germline V gene, CDR1 is SGHDT and CDR2 is YYEEEE. The CDR3 runs 13 residues. CDR3 DNA (partial): TGTGCCAGCAGCTTGGGTGTTACAGATACG. This sequence encodes CASSLGVTDT. The whole CDR3 is CASSLGVTDTAFF.

Notes on this clone: The observed sequence ends 3 residues before the CDR3 terminus, with the missing tail filled in from the germline J gene. The chain is built from TRBV19 and TRBJ1-2, with no clear D. Germline assignment: CDR1 LNHDA and CDR2 SQIVND (reference sequence). This CDR3 has 12 residues. The CDR3 reads CASINSPYDYTF. Partial CDR3 DNA: TGTGCCAGTATCAACAGTCCCTACGAC.